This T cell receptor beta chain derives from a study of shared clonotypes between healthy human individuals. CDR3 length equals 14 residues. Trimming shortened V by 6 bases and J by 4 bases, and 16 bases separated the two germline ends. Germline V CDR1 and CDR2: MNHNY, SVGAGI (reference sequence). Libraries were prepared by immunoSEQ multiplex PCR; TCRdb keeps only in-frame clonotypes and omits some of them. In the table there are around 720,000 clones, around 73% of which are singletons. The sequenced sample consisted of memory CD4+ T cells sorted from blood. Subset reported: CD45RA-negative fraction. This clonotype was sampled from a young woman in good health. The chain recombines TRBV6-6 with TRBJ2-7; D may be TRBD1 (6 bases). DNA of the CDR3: TGTGCCAGCAGAGAACCCGGGACAAGATACGAGCAGTACTTC. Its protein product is CASREPGTRYEQYF.